These 27 T cell receptor beta chains were all obtained from the same sample, sequenced in a study of beta chain features in type 1 diabetes. cDNA synthesis used the whole RNA isolate, giving expressed TCRB sequences. Some clones are missing from TCRdb's copy, which holds only in-frame ones; the method was immunoSEQ multiplex PCR. The sample yields over 500,000 clones, around a sixth seen once. The sample comprised naive CD4+ T cells from blood. Receptors originate from a man between 18 and 35 years old in good health.

In nucleotides, the CDR3 is TGTGCCAGCAGCAGGCGGGAGTTACTTGGGCACAATGAGCAGTTCTTC. Translated: CASSRRELLGHNEQFF. J is TRBJ2-1 and V is TRBV11-2, with 7 bases that match TRBD2. This CDR3 has 16 residues. Per germline, CDR1 SGHAT and CDR2 FQNNGV. Trimming at V came to 5 bases and at J to 5 bases, leaving 12 bases not matched to a gene.

The rearrangement uses TRBV10-3 and TRBJ2-3; D unclear. Deletions cut 6 bases from V and 1 base from J, with 11 bases between. CDR1 is ENHRY, CDR2 SYGVKD, per germline. This CDR3 is built from 14 residues. The CDR3 DNA sequence: TGTGCCATCAGGACCACCGCGGGCACAGATACGCAGTATTTT. Encoded protein: CAIRTTAGTDTQYF.

The V and J genes are TRBV5-1 and TRBJ2-5, with D hard to call. The J call may be wrong; the DNA end is better matched by TRBJ2-7. This CDR3 spans 12 amino acids. Germline V CDR1 and CDR2: SGHRS, YFSETQ. This CDR3 reads CASSPSNYEQYF. Written as DNA, the CDR3 is TGCGCCAGCAGCCCTTCTAACTACGAGCAGTACTTC.

Note on this clone: The junction departs from germline at one end; a sequencing error may be responsible. V usage is TRBV7-9 and J usage is TRBJ2-3; D tentatively reads TRBD1 or TRBD2 (5 bases each). The CDR3 has 15 residues. The V gene's germline CDR1 is SEHNR and CDR2 FQNEAQ (reference sequence). CDR3 sequence reads: CASRLGRDVPDTQYF. The CDR3 bases are TGTGCCAGCAGATTAGGTAGGGACGTCCCAGATACGCAGTATTTT.

The chain is built from TRBV7-9 and TRBJ1-2, with unresolved D. The germline CDR1 and CDR2 sequences are SEHNR and FQNEAQ (reference sequence). This CDR3 comprises 14 residues. Trimming removed 5 bases at V and 3 bases at J, with 13 bases between. Here the CDR3 reads CASSAAIAYYGYTF. The CDR3 DNA follows: TGTGCCAGCAGCGCCGCTATAGCCTACTATGGCTACACCTTC.

The chain combines TRBV7-2 with TRBJ2-5, with 7 bases lining up with TRBD2. Germline lookup yields CDR1 SGHTA and CDR2 FQGNSA. Trimming at V came to 7 bases and at J to 4 bases, leaving 12 bases not matched to a gene. The CDR3 runs to 15 residues. The CDR3 loop reads CASTLWWRERETQYF. The CDR3 coding sequence is TGTGCCAGCACCCTGTGGTGGCGGGAGAGAGAGACCCAGTACTTC. The full variable domain, in which reference TRBV7-2 and TRBJ2-5 provide the parts outside the CDR3, is GAGVSQSPSNKVTEKGKDVELRCDPISGHTALYWYRQSLGQGLEFLIYFQGNSAPDKSGLPSDRFSAERTGGSVSTLTIQRTQQEDSAVYLCASTLWWRERETQYFGPGTRLLVL.

V is TRBV30 and J is TRBJ1-2; possibly TRBD1 for D (5 bases). The V gene lost 2 bases and the J gene lost 8 bases, with 12 bases spanning the gap. Germline V CDR1 and CDR2: GTSNPN, SVGIG (reference sequence). The CDR3 has 12 residues. The chain's CDR3 is CAWSTGGVGYTF. As DNA, the CDR3 is TGTGCCTGGAGTACGGGAGGGGTAGGCTACACCTTC. Filled out from reference TRBV30 and TRBJ1-2, the complete variable domain reads SQTIHQWPATLVQPVGSPLSLECTVEGTSNPNLYWYRQAAGRGLQLLFYSVGIGQISSEVPQNLSASRPQDRQFILSSKKLLLSDSGFYLCAWSTGGVGYTFGSGTRLTVV.

This sequence joins TRBV10-3 and TRBJ2-4; 7 bases are a match to TRBD1. This CDR3 has 15 amino acids. J gave up 0 bases and V 11 bases, and 10 bases lay outside the gene matches. Germline lookup yields CDR1 ENHRY and CDR2 SYGVKD. Here the CDR3 reads CASGQAPLAKNIQYF. The CDR3 DNA is TGTGCCTCAGGACAGGCACCTCTAGCCAAAAACATTCAGTACTTC.

This rearrangement joins TRBV15 to TRBJ1-3; 10 nucleotides agree with TRBD1. From germline, CDR1 is LNHNV and CDR2 YYDKDF (reference sequence). V gave up 3 bases and J gave up 0 bases; unmatched junction bases: 5. The CDR3 is made up of 17 amino acids. CDR3 region: CATSRDRGIISGNTIYF. In nucleotides, the CDR3 is TGTGCCACCAGCAGGGACAGGGGGATCATCTCTGGAAACACCATATATTTT.

Note on this clone: Additional DNA sequences in this sample encode the identical CDR3. The rearrangement uses TRBV28 and TRBJ1-2; D not resolved. This CDR3 spans 11 amino acids. Germline lookup yields CDR1 MDHEN and CDR2 SYDVKM. Trimming shortened V by 7 bases and J by 2 bases, and 5 bases separated the two germline ends. CDR3 sequence reads: CASTRNYGYTF. The CDR3 DNA is TGTGCCAGCACCAGAAACTATGGCTACACCTTC.

The rearrangement uses TRBV7-8 and TRBJ1-5; possibly TRBD1 for D (5 bases). This CDR3 is 14 amino acids long. V was shortened by 10 bases and J by 7 bases, with 20 bases between the two germline ends. The germline gives CDR1 SGHVS, CDR2 FQNEAQ. CDR3 residues: CATSTVQGSQPQHF. CDR3 bases: TGTGCCACCTCCACAGTCCAGGGTAGCCAGCCCCAGCATTTT. The whole variable domain, remainder taken from reference TRBV7-8 and TRBJ1-5, is GAGVSQSPRYKVAKRGQDVALRCDPISGHVSLFWYQQALGQGPEFLTYFQNEAQLDKSGLPSDRFFAERPEGSVSTLKIQRTQQEDSAVYLCATSTVQGSQPQHFGDGTRLSIL.

This sequence joins TRBV7-2 and TRBJ1-1; no clear D gene. The CDR3 is 11 residues long. Trimming removed 8 bases at V and 10 bases at J, with 14 bases between. CDR1 is SGHTA, CDR2 FQGNSA, per germline. This CDR3 is CASRYGFRAFF. CDR3 nucleotide sequence: TGTGCCAGCCGCTATGGATTCCGAGCTTTCTTT.

This clone was seen many times. V gene TRBV25-1 combines with J gene TRBJ2-3; 10 bases are a match to TRBD1. The junction had 6 bases not matched to a gene; V was cut back by 4 bases and J by 5 bases. The germline CDR1 and CDR2 sequences are MGHDK and SYGVNS. The CDR3 totals 15 residues. The CDR3 sequence is CASSADRGPGDTQYF. The CDR3 DNA reads as TGTGCCAGCAGTGCCGACAGGGGGCCTGGAGATACGCAGTATTTT.

V gene TRBV28 combines with J gene TRBJ1-3; unclear D gene. Germline V CDR1 and CDR2: MDHEN, SYDVKM. This CDR3 is built from 12 residues. V lost 7 bases and J lost 4, with 8 bases in between. DNA of the CDR3: TGTGCCAGCAACGGGTACGGAAACACCATATATTTT. It codes for CASNGYGNTIYF. Full variable domain (remainder filled in from reference TRBV28 and TRBJ1-3): DVKVTQSSRYLVKRTGEKVFLECVQDMDHENMFWYRQDPGLGLRLIYFSYDVKMKEKGDIPEGYSVSREKKERFSLILESASTNQTSMYLCASNGYGNTIYFGEGSWLTVV.

This clone has only a few counts. This sequence joins TRBV4-2 and TRBJ2-2, with 9 bases that match TRBD1. J gave up 5 bases and V 4 bases, and 5 bases lay outside the gene matches. This CDR3 spans 15 amino acids. Germline CDR1 and CDR2: LGHNA and YNFKEQ. The CDR3 DNA is TGTGCCAGCAGCCCACAGGGGGCGATAACCGGGGAGCTGTTTTTT. Its translation is CASSPQGAITGELFF.

J is TRBJ1-2 and V is TRBV7-2, with TRBD1 matching over 10 bases. In germline, CDR1 is SGHTA, CDR2 FQGNSA. Losses at the gene ends were 3 bases for V and 0 bases for J; bases not matched to a gene: 7. This CDR3 contains 17 residues. CDR3 in amino acids: CASSFRTGGVTNYGYTF. The CDR3 DNA reads as TGTGCCAGCAGCTTTAGGACAGGGGGAGTTACTAACTATGGCTACACCTTC.

The chain employs TRBV28 and TRBJ1-1; D gene ambiguous. There are 17 residues in the CDR3. V gave up 5 bases and J gave up 1 base, with 20 bases separating them. Germline V lookup: CDR1 MDHEN, CDR2 SYDVKM. Here the CDR3 DNA reads TGTGCCAGCAGTCCTGGTGGACGGAAACGTCCGAACACTGAAGCTTTCTTT. It is translated as CASSPGGRKRPNTEAFF.

This clone was picked up a small number of times. The rearrangement joins TRBV4-1 to TRBJ2-1; 7 nucleotides agree with TRBD2. The CDR3 length is 17 residues. Germline V gene data show CDR1 as MGHRA and CDR2 as YSYEKL. V lost 1 base, J lost 7 bases, and 13 bases stayed unmatched. The CDR3 bases are TGCGCCAGCAGCCAAGGAAAGTGGTGGCAGGGAGGGAATGAGCAGTTCTTC. Encoded protein: CASSQGKWWQGGNEQFF.

The rearrangement uses TRBV7-9 and TRBJ1-1; TRBD1 is a possible D gene (5 bases). This CDR3 is built from 16 residues. Germline CDR1 reads SEHNR; CDR2 reads FQNEAQ (reference sequence). V lost 1 base to trimming and J lost 4 bases, with 16 bases between them. CDR3: CASSLGGGDSSTEAFF. For the CDR3, the DNA is TGTGCCAGCAGCTTAGGAGGCGGAGACAGTAGCACTGAAGCTTTCTTT.

The table lists this clone with a few counts. As DNA, the CDR3 is TGTGCCAGCTCCACGCCTTTGACCCAGTACTTC. It specifies CASSTPLTQYF. The chain is built from TRBV7-9 and TRBJ2-5; no definite D call. The germline CDR1 and CDR2 sequences are SEHNR and FQNEAQ (reference sequence). V lost 8 bases, J lost 7 bases, and 11 bases lay in between. This CDR3 is 11 amino acids long.

This clone was seen only a few times. J is TRBJ2-7 and V is TRBV30; 7 nucleotides agree with TRBD2. V was clipped by 0 bases and J by 3 bases; unmatched bases: 11. This CDR3 comprises 16 residues. From germline, CDR1 is GTSNPN and CDR2 SVGIG (reference sequence). The CDR3 loop reads CAWSVRIGTTSYEQYF. CDR3 sequence (DNA): TGTGCCTGGAGTGTAAGGATCGGGACTACGAGCTACGAGCAGTACTTC.

This clone has a handful of counts. This chain uses TRBV2 with TRBJ2-7, with 9 nucleotides matching TRBD1. Germline V lookup: CDR1 SNHLY, CDR2 FYNNEI. V shed 11 bases and J 2 bases; nucleotides not matched to a gene: 10. This CDR3 is built from 14 residues. CDR3 nucleotides: TGTGCCTTCCCCACCCGACAGGGGGCCTACGAGCAGTACTTC. Protein sequence: CAFPTRQGAYEQYF.

The V gene is TRBV7-9, the J gene TRBJ1-2, with 7 bases matching TRBD1. J gave up 4 bases and V 3 bases, and 5 bases lay outside the gene matches. In germline, CDR1 is SEHNR, CDR2 FQNEAQ (reference sequence). The CDR3 is made up of 14 amino acids. The CDR3 loop reads CASSFRQGGYGYTF. The CDR3 DNA reads TGTGCCAGCAGCTTTCGACAGGGAGGCTATGGCTACACCTTC.

V is TRBV30 and J is TRBJ2-1; 7 nucleotides line up with TRBD2. With 2 bases clipped from V and 5 bases from J, the junction kept 3 bases outside the gene matches. The CDR3 is 13 amino acids. Germline CDR1 and CDR2: GTSNPN and SVGIG (reference sequence). The CDR3 DNA follows: TGTGCCTGGAGTCCCGGACTAGACAATGAGCAGTTCTTC. This sequence encodes CAWSPGLDNEQFF.

This clone was seen a handful of times. The chain couples TRBV4-2 to TRBJ2-1; D could derive from TRBD1 or TRBD2 (5 bases each). V lost 3 bases and J lost 4, with 16 bases in between. This CDR3 is built from 16 residues. Germline CDR1 and CDR2: LGHNA and YNFKEQ. CDR3 bases: TGTGCCAGCAGCCAGGGACGCGCAGCGGAATACAATGAGCAGTTCTTC. Translated: CASSQGRAAEYNEQFF.

The table lists this clone with a few counts. The chain has TRBV13 and TRBJ2-7, with D uncertain. The length of the CDR3 is 12 residues. V was cut by 2 bases and J by 3 bases, with 5 bases left in between. Germline loops: CDR1 PRHDT, CDR2 FYEKMQ (reference sequence). Written as DNA, the CDR3 is TGTGCCAGCAGCTTACCCGGCTACGAGCAGTACTTC. As protein: CASSLPGYEQYF.

This clone was detected once. Within the sample, other DNA sequences also encode this same CDR3. V is TRBV18 and J is TRBJ2-7, with 8 bases lining up with TRBD1. CDR3 length equals 12 residues. The V segment lost 3 bases and the J segment 6 bases; nucleotides outside the gene matches: 1. Germline values: CDR1 KGHSH, CDR2 LQKENI. The CDR3 here is CASSPDRGEQYF. The CDR3 region has the DNA TGTGCCAGCTCACCTGACAGGGGCGAGCAGTACTTC.